These 22 T cell receptor beta chains were sequenced from one sample in a study of vaccination and CD4 T cells after COVID-19. No antigen has been assigned to these receptors. With the Oncomine TCR Beta short-read assay, DNA from cultured CD4+ T cells was sequenced. A single record per CDR3 protein comes from TCRdb applying MiXCR to the PCR reads. Counted here are under 25,000 distinct CDR3 sequences, over 20% occurring once; the ten biggest clones make up 11%. The treatment is: roughly 10-day PBMC culture with coronavirus spike peptide pools or control peptides (ViraFEST assay). Sequenced: cultured CD4+ T cells from blood. The receptor set was obtained from a human donor with COVID-19.

The J gene is TRBJ2-1, the V gene TRBV11-2; D might be TRBD1 or TRBD2, each matching 5 bases. The V gene's germline CDR1 is SGHAT and CDR2 FQNNGV. This CDR3 region has 18 residues. Trimming shortened V by 1 base and J by 6 bases, and 22 bases separated the two germline ends. The CDR3 region has the DNA TGTGCCAGCAGCTTAGTCGGACACGGGACGCCGGACTCCAATGAGCAGTTCTTC. Translating it yields CASSLVGHGTPDSNEQFF.

This clonotype has just a few counts. This chain links TRBV6-2 or TRBV6-3 with TRBJ2-7; TRBD1 might be the D (5 bases). V lost 8 bases and J 3 bases, leaving 14 bases between the germline ends. CDR3 length equals 13 residues. Germline values: CDR1 MNHEY, CDR2 SVGEGT. CDR3 in amino acids: CASCQTADYEQYF. DNA of the CDR3: TGTGCCAGCTGCCAGACAGCCGACTACGAGCAGTACTTC.

This clonotype was recorded a few times. The J gene is TRBJ1-2, the V gene TRBV11-2; 7 bases agree with TRBD1. V was pared by 5 bases and J by 8 bases, with 11 bases of the junction left unmatched. This CDR3 is built from 14 residues. Per the germline V gene, CDR1 is SGHAT and CDR2 is FQNNGV. The CDR3: CASSTTGNPFGYTF. DNA for the CDR3: TGTGCCAGCAGCACGACAGGGAACCCCTTCGGCTACACCTTC.

The chain recombines TRBV10-2 with TRBJ1-2, with unresolved D. The CDR3 length is 12 residues. Germline loops: CDR1 WSHSY, CDR2 SAAADI. V was pared by 5 bases and J by 7 bases, with 11 bases between. CDR3 sequence: CASSPRDLGYTF. The CDR3 DNA reads TGCGCCAGCAGTCCTCGAGATCTTGGCTACACCTTC.

This clonotype is medium-sized in the sample. V and J are TRBV6-1 and TRBJ1-5, with 12 nucleotides matching TRBD1. The CDR3 consists of 18 residues. V gave up 6 bases and J gave up 2 bases; unmatched junction bases: 11. Germline V gene lookup returns CDR1 MNHNS and CDR2 SASEGT. The CDR3: CASRTGTGGVGGNQPQHF. The CDR3 DNA is TGTGCCAGCAGAACCGGGACAGGGGGCGTCGGTGGCAATCAGCCCCAGCATTTT.

This clonotype was found a few times. The chain employs TRBV11-1 and TRBJ2-2; 7 bases are shared with TRBD1. The CDR3 has 15 amino acids. The germline CDR1 and CDR2 sequences are SGHAT and FQDESV (reference sequence). The J segment lost 3 bases and the V segment lost 3 bases, leaving 4 bases of the junction unmatched. The CDR3 sequence: CASSFDRVDTGELFF. CDR3 nucleotides: TGTGCCAGCAGCTTCGACAGGGTAGACACCGGGGAGCTGTTTTTT.

Note on this clonotype: At one boundary the junction diverges from the germline segment, which might be a read error. The chain has TRBV6-1 and TRBJ1-5; tentative D call: TRBD1 (5 bases). The CDR3 contains 14 residues. Per germline, CDR1 MNHNS and CDR2 SASEGT. This chain's CDR3 is CAGSDGQGSQPQHF. CDR3 in DNA: TGTGCCGGCAGTGATGGCCAGGGATCCCAGCCCCAGCATTTT.

There are a few counts of this clonotype. The chain recombines TRBV5-1 with TRBJ1-2, with D unresolved. The CDR3 loop spans 16 amino acids. Trimming stripped 2 bases from V and 8 bases from J, with 22 bases between. Germline lookup yields CDR1 SGHRS and CDR2 YFSETQ. CDR3 DNA: TGCGCCAGCAGCTTTGTAAATGGTGAGGTGAACCGCGGCTACACCTTC. Protein: CASSFVNGEVNRGYTF.

CDR3 loop: CASSSPGQPRETQYF. The CDR3 DNA follows: TGTGCCAGCAGTTCGCCGGGACAGCCGAGGGAGACCCAGTACTTC. The V gene is TRBV28, the J gene TRBJ2-5, with TRBD1 matching 7 bases. V lost 4 bases, J lost 5 bases, and 10 bases stayed unmatched. Germline CDR1 and CDR2: MDHEN and SYDVKM. This CDR3 is built from 15 residues.

The chain recombines TRBV12-3 or TRBV12-4 with TRBJ2-7; 7 bases fit TRBD1. This CDR3 is 14 amino acids long. J gave up 2 bases and V 6 bases, and 7 bases lay outside the gene matches. The DNA of the CDR3 is TGTGCCAGCAGCCAACTGGGACAGACCTACGAGCAGTACTTC. Translation: CASSQLGQTYEQYF.

The chain has TRBV20-1 and TRBJ1-5, with TRBD1 as a possible D gene (6 bases). Trimming took 6 bases from V and 2 from J, leaving 17 bases between them. This CDR3 region has 15 residues. Germline V gene data show CDR1 as DFQATT and CDR2 as SNEGSKA (reference sequence). In nucleotides, the CDR3 is TGCAGTGCGACACCCGGGGGCGAGGGCAATCAGCCCCAGCATTTT. Protein: CSATPGGEGNQPQHF.

The chain links TRBV30 to TRBJ2-2, with no clear D. Germline V lookup: CDR1 GTSNPN, CDR2 SVGIG (reference sequence). Trimming pared 4 bases from V and 1 base from J, leaving 7 bases between. CDR3 length: 13 amino acids. Here the CDR3 reads CAWNSVNTGELFF. The CDR3 nucleotides are TGTGCCTGGAACAGTGTGAACACCGGGGAGCTGTTTTTT.

This clonotype was found a few times. The chain links TRBV2 to TRBJ1-1; D unclear. The CDR3 contains 13 residues. V was pared by 6 bases and J by 2 bases, with 10 bases between. The V gene's germline CDR1 is SNHLY and CDR2 FYNNEI. CDR3 coding DNA: TGTGCCAGCAGATGGCCGGCTAACACTGAAGCTTTCTTT. Protein product: CASRWPANTEAFF.

The V call is TRBV5-1, the J call TRBJ1-2; 9 bases align to TRBD1. Germline V CDR1 and CDR2: SGHRS, YFSETQ. V shed 0 bases and J 2 bases; nucleotides not matched to a gene: 11. The CDR3 extends over 18 amino acids. The CDR3 DNA follows: TGCGCCAGCAGCTTGGAGGGGACAGGGCTGTGGGAAAACTATGGCTACACCTTC. This sequence encodes CASSLEGTGLWENYGYTF. The full variable domain, in which reference TRBV5-1 and TRBJ1-2 provide the parts outside the CDR3, is KAGVTQTPRYLIKTRGQQVTLSCSPISGHRSVSWYQQTPGQGLQFLFEYFSETQRNKGNFPGRFSGRQFSNSRSEMNVSTLELGDSALYLCASSLEGTGLWENYGYTFGSGTRLTVV.

The DNA of the CDR3 is TGTGCCTGGTTGCCTGGGGCCGCTTATAATTCACCCCTCCACTTT. This sequence encodes CAWLPGAAYNSPLHF. This chain links TRBV30 with TRBJ1-6, with a weak D call TRBD1 (5 bases). This CDR3 region has 15 residues. The V gene lost 5 bases and the J gene lost 4 bases, with 15 bases spanning the gap. Germline values: CDR1 GTSNPN, CDR2 SVGIG (reference sequence). The full variable domain, rest sourced from reference TRBV30 and TRBJ1-6, is SQTIHQWPATLVQPVGSPLSLECTVEGTSNPNLYWYRQAAGRGLQLLFYSVGIGQISSEVPQNLSASRPQDRQFILSSKKLLLSDSGFYLCAWLPGAAYNSPLHFGNGTRLTVT.

This clonotype was seen only a few times. This sequence joins TRBV6-1 and TRBJ1-3; D possibly corresponds to TRBD1 (6 bases). Germline CDR1 is MNHNS and CDR2 is SASEGT. The CDR3 sequence is 15 residues long. Trimming shortened V by 7 bases and J by 0 bases, and 13 bases separated the two germline ends. CDR3 nucleotide sequence: TGTGCCAGCAAGGGGACATCCGACTCTGGAAACACCATATATTTT. This codes for CASKGTSDSGNTIYF.

This chain joins TRBV7-3 and TRBJ1-1; D unclear. Germline CDR1 and CDR2: SGHTA and FQGTGA. Trimming pared 5 bases from V and 1 base from J, leaving 8 bases between. The CDR3 is made up of 13 amino acids. The CDR3 DNA reads as TGTGCCAGCAGCCCCGGACGGAACACTGAAGCTTTCTTT. Its protein product is CASSPGRNTEAFF. The entire variable domain, with the rest obtained from reference TRBV7-3 and TRBJ1-1, is as follows: GAGVSQTPSNKVTEKGKYVELRCDPISGHTALYWYRQSLGQGPEFLIYFQGTGAADDSGLPNDRFFAVRPEGSVSTLKIQRTERGDSAVYLCASSPGRNTEAFFGQGTRLTVV.

The chain has TRBV5-6 and TRBJ2-7; TRBD1 matches at 8 bases. This CDR3 has 15 residues. Losses at the gene ends were 0 bases for V and 3 bases for J; bases not matched to a gene: 5. Germline lookup yields CDR1 SGHDT and CDR2 YYEEEE. CDR3 amino acids: CASSLGSGGFYEQYF. The CDR3 DNA reads as TGTGCCAGCAGCTTGGGTTCAGGGGGCTTCTACGAGCAGTACTTC. The variable domain in full, completed from reference TRBV5-6 and TRBJ2-7, reads DAGVTQSPTHLIKTRGQQVTLRCSPKSGHDTVSWYQQALGQGPQFIFQYYEEEERQRGNFPDRFSGHQFPNYSSELNVNALLLGDSALYLCASSLGSGGFYEQYFGPGTRLTVT.

Here the CDR3 reads CASTAIRTGGSSYNEQFF. The CDR3 DNA reads as TGTGCCAGCACCGCGATAAGAACAGGGGGGAGCTCCTACAATGAGCAGTTCTTC. The gene calls are TRBV12-3 or TRBV12-4 and TRBJ2-1, with TRBD1 identical over 8 bases. The V gene end was trimmed by 7 bases and the J gene end by 0 bases; junction bases not matched to a gene: 14. The CDR3 loop spans 18 amino acids.

The chain links TRBV7-3 to TRBJ2-3, with TRBD1 matching 10 bases. Germline lookup yields CDR1 SGHTA and CDR2 FQGTGA. The CDR3 is made up of 13 amino acids. V dropped 5 bases and J dropped 6; count of bases not matched to a gene: 2. The CDR3 loop is CASSPDRGDTQYF. CDR3 DNA sequence: TGTGCCAGCAGCCCGGACAGGGGGGATACGCAGTATTTT.

This clonotype occurred a few times. The chain joins TRBV6-2 or TRBV6-3 to TRBJ1-1; TRBD1 is a possible D gene (5 bases). V lost 5 bases and J 6 bases, leaving 7 bases between the germline ends. Germline V gene sequence: CDR1 MNHEY, CDR2 SVGEGT. This CDR3 comprises 11 residues. The CDR3 is CASSQGAEAFF. The CDR3 DNA reads TGTGCCAGCAGTCAGGGTGCTGAAGCTTTCTTT.

The CDR3 DNA reads TGTGCCAGCAGCTTGGAGCGGGGGGGCGCGACGGAGACCCAGTACTTC. Translated, it gives CASSLERGGATETQYF. The gene calls are TRBV7-9 and TRBJ2-5; 10 bases agree with TRBD2. Germline assignment: CDR1 SEHNR and CDR2 FQNEAQ (reference sequence). The junction had 9 bases not matched to a gene; V was cut back by 3 bases and J by 5 bases. The CDR3 is 16 residues long.